Listed below are T cell receptor beta chains from one sample, sequenced in a study of shared clonotypes between healthy human individuals. The data were produced by immunoSEQ multiplex PCR, yet TCRdb's version contains in-frame clones alone and is incomplete. The table shows some 1.1 million clones, with roughly 77% occurring only once. Sequenced input: memory CD4+ T cells from PBMCs. The receptor source for this set is a man between 18 and 35 years old in good health. Some clones in this sample may be carry-over from other donors' samples. Each CDR3 is given with its conserved first and last residue. The order of the fields is J gene, clone size, D gene, V gene, CDR3 protein, CDR3 DNA. The D gene is left open where the match is weak. Only some rows state a clone size, as once, few, many or a class for expanded clones.

TRBJ2-5 | NA | NA | TRBV11-2 | CASSLAALWETQYF | TGTGCCAGCAGCTTAGCGGCACTCTGGGAGACCCAGTACTTC
TRBJ2-7 | few | NA | TRBV6-6 | CASSYSQGAYEQYF | TGTGCCAGCAGTTACTCTCAGGGAGCCTACGAGCAGTACTTC
TRBJ1-2 | once | TRBD1 | TRBV27 | CASSSRQGGYTF | TGTGCCAGCAGTTCTCGACAGGGTGGCTACACCTTC
TRBJ1-4 | NA | NA | TRBV6-1 | CASGRAANEKLFF | TGTGCCAGCGGCCGGGCGGCTAATGAAAAACTGTTTTTT
TRBJ1-1 | NA | NA | TRBV19 | CASSIGRGALNTEAFF | TGTGCCAGTAGTATTGGTCGGGGGGCGCTTAACACTGAAGCTTTCTTT
TRBJ1-2 | NA | NA | TRBV10-3 | CAISEILNYGYTF | TGTGCCATCAGTGAGATTTTAAACTATGGCTACACCTTC
TRBJ2-7 | NA | TRBD2 | TRBV27 | CASTGSRRTSGRGEQYF | TGTGCCAGCACCGGATCCAGAAGGACTAGCGGGAGGGGAGAGCAGTACTTC
TRBJ2-1 | NA | TRBD2 | TRBV11-2 | CASSPRLAVNNEQFF | TGTGCCAGCAGCCCCCGACTAGCGGTTAACAATGAGCAGTTCTTC
TRBJ1-1 | NA | NA | TRBV18 | CASSPTRPGAGTEAFF | TGTGCCAGCTCACCGACCCGACCGGGGGCTGGAACTGAAGCTTTCTTT
TRBJ2-7 | NA | TRBD2 | TRBV6-1 | CASRGLAGAYEQYF | TGTGCCAGCAGGGGACTAGCGGGGGCCTACGAGCAGTACTTC
TRBJ2-3 | NA | TRBD2 | TRBV4-1 | CASSQFSGSGDTQYF | TGCGCCAGCAGCCAATTTAGCGGGAGCGGTGATACGCAGTATTTT
TRBJ2-1 | NA | NA | TRBV9 | CASSLHRNEQFF | TGTGCCAGCAGCCTTCACAGGAATGAGCAGTTCTTC
TRBJ2-1 | NA | TRBD2 | TRBV7-2 | CASSSYSGGNEQFF | TGTGCCAGCAGCTCTTACTCCGGGGGGAATGAGCAGTTCTTC
TRBJ2-7 | NA | NA | TRBV7-8 | CASSRQAGTQVTYEQYF | TGTGCCAGCAGCCGTCAGGCTGGAACCCAGGTCACCTACGAGCAGTACTTC
TRBJ1-1 | few | NA | TRBV5-1 | CASSTNGNSNTEAFF | TGCGCCAGCAGCACAAACGGGAACTCCAACACTGAAGCTTTCTTT
TRBJ2-7 | NA | NA | TRBV6-5 | CASSYSRDLGIYEQYF | TGTGCCAGCAGTTACTCGCGGGACCTGGGTATTTACGAGCAGTACTTC
TRBJ1-5 | NA | NA | TRBV28 | CASNRIGNRNQPQHF | TGTGCCAGCAACCGAATAGGCAACCGCAATCAGCCCCAGCATTTT
TRBJ2-7 | NA | NA | TRBV11-2 | CASSLSDQFNYEQYF | TGTGCCAGCAGCCTCAGCGACCAATTTAACTACGAGCAGTACTTC
TRBJ1-5 | few | NA | TRBV30 | CAWNVDSNQPQHF | TGTGCCTGGAATGTGGATAGCAATCAGCCCCAGCATTTT
TRBJ1-1 | NA | TRBD1 | TRBV6-1 | CASRYRGMNTEAFF | TGTGCCAGCAGATACAGGGGGATGAACACTGAAGCTTTCTTT
TRBJ2-5 | NA | NA | TRBV28 | CASSASGTQETQYF | TGTGCCAGCAGTGCATCCGGGACGCAGGAGACCCAGTACTTC
TRBJ2-4 | NA | NA | TRBV28 | CASSFEENIQYF | TGTGCCAGCAGTTTCGAGGAGAACATTCAGTACTTC
TRBJ2-7 | NA | TRBD2 | TRBV9 | CASSAGLAAYEQYF | TGTGCCAGCAGCGCTGGACTAGCGGCCTACGAGCAGTACTTC
TRBJ2-5 | NA | TRBD1 | TRBV6-6 | CASSWPGQGIETQYF | TGTGCCAGCAGTTGGCCCGGACAGGGAATAGAGACCCAGTACTTC
TRBJ1-2 | NA | NA | TRBV19 | CASTPLETGIEGYTF | TGTGCCAGTACCCCCCTTGAGACGGGGATAGAGGGCTACACCTTC
TRBJ1-5 | NA | NA | TRBV28 | CASSLGSDMQPQHF | TGTGCCAGCAGTTTAGGTTCGGACATGCAGCCCCAGCATTTT
TRBJ2-5 | few | TRBD2 | TRBV9 | CASSVAGLAGETQYF | TGTGCCAGCAGCGTAGCGGGACTAGCGGGAGAGACCCAGTACTTC
TRBJ2-7 | NA | TRBD2 | TRBV2 | CATKRESSLEQYF | TGTGCCACCAAGCGGGAAAGTTCCCTCGAGCAGTACTTC
TRBJ2-1 | NA | NA | TRBV14 | CASSHPGNLGNEQFF | TGTGCCAGCAGCCATCCAGGGAATCTTGGTAATGAGCAGTTCTTC
TRBJ2-3 | once | NA | TRBV7-2 | CASSPDVTRDTQYF | TGTGCCAGCAGCCCCGATGTCACCCGGGATACGCAGTATTTT
TRBJ1-3 | NA | NA | TRBV18 | CASSSQGPSSSGNTIYF | TGTGCCAGCTCAAGCCAGGGGCCTTCGAGCTCTGGAAACACCATATATTTT
TRBJ2-5 | NA | NA | TRBV5-6 | CASSLVGVPETQYF | TGTGCCAGCAGCTTGGTGGGGGTGCCTGAGACCCAGTACTTC